A single sample gave rise to the 26 T cell receptor beta chains below, sequenced in a study of CD8 T cells in Susac syndrome. An amount of RNA that ranged from roughly 0.45 to 1 ug was reverse transcribed with random hexamers. TCRdb itself ran the immunoSEQ multiplex PCR reads through MiXCR, one entry per CDR3 protein. The repertoire holds about 180,000 distinct CDR3 sequences, 95% seen once, with about 0.093% in the top ten. The sample taken for sequencing was CD4+ T cells from PBMCs. The receptor set was obtained from a human donor with multiple sclerosis.

The chain has TRBV30 and TRBJ2-1; TRBD1 is a possible D gene (6 bases). CDR1 and CDR2 (germline): GTSNPN, SVGIG (reference sequence). Trimming took 7 bases from V and 0 from J, leaving 10 bases between them. This CDR3 contains 13 residues. The CDR3 here is CALGTFSYNEQFF. Here the CDR3 DNA reads TGTGCCTTGGGGACATTCTCCTACAATGAGCAGTTCTTC.

The chain joins TRBV25-1 to TRBJ1-5, with 8 positions matching TRBD1. The CDR3 totals 13 residues. Germline trimming cut 4 bases from V and 15 bases from J; bases unmatched to any gene: 11. Germline loops: CDR1 MGHDK, CDR2 SYGVNS. The CDR3 loop reads CASSVPDRALGHF. CDR3 DNA sequence: TGTGCCAGCAGTGTGCCGGACAGGGCGCTTGGGCATTTT.

V and J are TRBV11-1 and TRBJ2-7, with TRBD2 matching 7 bases. Trimming cost V 3 bases and J 2 bases; bases outside gene matches: 7. Germline lookup yields CDR1 SGHAT and CDR2 FQDESV (reference sequence). This CDR3 region has 15 residues. The CDR3 here is CASSFGAGTAYEQYF. The CDR3 DNA reads as TGTGCCAGCAGCTTTGGAGCGGGAACCGCCTACGAGCAGTACTTC.

The chain has TRBV19 and TRBJ1-6, with D hard to call. The V end lost 10 bases, the J end lost 7 bases, and 5 bases lay between the germline ends. This CDR3 contains 10 residues. Germline CDR1 LNHDA, CDR2 SQIVND (reference sequence). The CDR3 coding sequence is TGTGCCAAACCGAATTCACCCCTCCACTTT. Translating gives CAKPNSPLHF.

The chain links TRBV9 to TRBJ2-3; weak D call: TRBD1 (6 bases). The CDR3 sequence is 13 residues long. The V and J ends lost 7 bases and 2 bases respectively, with 11 bases between them. Germline V gene sequence: CDR1 SGDLS, CDR2 YYNGEE. The CDR3 spells CASSGAFTDTQYF. CDR3 nucleotides: TGTGCCAGCTCAGGGGCCTTCACAGATACGCAGTATTTT. The full variable domain, completed using reference TRBV9 and TRBJ2-3, is DSGVTQTPKHLITATGQRVTLRCSPRSGDLSVYWYQQSLDQGLQFLIQYYNGEERAKGNILERFSAQQFPDLHSELNLSSLELGDSALYFCASSGAFTDTQYFGPGTRLTVL.

V is TRBV10-3 and J is TRBJ2-1; D unclear. CDR1 ENHRY and CDR2 SYGVKD come from the germline V gene. V was pared by 2 bases and J by 8 bases, with 13 bases between. The length of the CDR3 is 14 residues. CDR3 coding DNA: TGTGCCATCAGTGAGAATATATCTGGCGATGAGCAGTTCTTC. Translation gives CAISENISGDEQFF.

This chain uses TRBV20-1 with TRBJ1-2, with D possibly TRBD1 on 6 matching bases. Germline values: CDR1 DFQATT, CDR2 SNEGSKA (reference sequence). This CDR3 region has 16 residues. Trimming removed 4 bases from V and 3 bases from J, with 21 bases in between. CDR3 in amino acids: CSAIGTTAGLYYGYTF. The CDR3 DNA follows: TGCAGTGCTATCGGGACAACGGCTGGGCTATACTATGGCTACACCTTC.

The rearrangement uses TRBV6-2 or TRBV6-3 and TRBJ2-1; maybe TRBD1 (6 bases). Germline assignment: CDR1 MNHEY and CDR2 SVGEGT. V lost 5 bases to trimming and J lost 6 bases, with 17 bases between them. The CDR3 loop spans 15 amino acids. The DNA of the CDR3 is TGTGCCAGCAGTAGTGGACAGATACTACCCAATGAGCAGTTCTTC. It codes for CASSSGQILPNEQFF.

The gene calls are TRBV24-1 and TRBJ2-5; 8 bases are shared with TRBD1. With 4 bases clipped from V and 2 bases from J, the junction kept 8 bases outside the gene matches. The CDR3 contains 16 residues. Germline V lookup: CDR1 KGHDR, CDR2 SFDVKD. Here the CDR3 DNA reads TGTGCCACCAGTGAGCCCGGGACAGGAGAACAAGAGACCCAGTACTTC. It is translated as CATSEPGTGEQETQYF.

The rearrangement links TRBV6-6 to TRBJ1-1; 7 nucleotides agree with TRBD1. The CDR3 is 15 residues long. From germline, CDR1 is MNHNY and CDR2 SVGAGI (reference sequence). Trimming took 2 bases from V and 5 from J; bases not matched to a gene: 8. Written as DNA, the CDR3 is TGTGCCAGCAGTTACCCCAGGGGGACTACGACTGAAGCTTTCTTT. Protein product: CASSYPRGTTTEAFF.

This chain connects TRBV5-1 to TRBJ1-1, with a tentative D call TRBD1 (5 bases). CDR1 is SGHRS and CDR2 is YFSETQ in the germline V gene. This CDR3 region has 14 residues. The ends were cut back, 4 bases at V and 1 base at J, with 11 bases in the middle. The DNA of the CDR3 is TGCGCCAGCAGCACTCAGGGTGCGAACACTGAAGCTTTCTTT. It is translated as CASSTQGANTEAFF.

The gene calls are TRBV7-2 and TRBJ2-1; D perhaps matches TRBD2 (6 bases). Germline V gives CDR1 SGHTA, CDR2 FQGNSA. V dropped 2 bases and J dropped 4 bases, with 12 bases sitting between them. CDR3 length: 15 residues. CDR3 loop: CASSLSSEMYNEQFF. The CDR3 nucleotides are TGTGCCAGCAGCTTATCTAGCGAGATGTACAATGAGCAGTTCTTC.

The chain couples TRBV30 to TRBJ1-2; possibly TRBD1 for D (5 bases). The V gene's germline CDR1 is GTSNPN and CDR2 SVGIG (reference sequence). CDR3 length: 12 amino acids. Trimming cost V 4 bases and J 4 bases, with 10 bases left between them. The CDR3 region is CAWTYRSYGYTF. In DNA, the CDR3 is TGTGCCTGGACCTACAGGAGCTATGGCTACACCTTC.

The rearrangement links TRBV7-9 to TRBJ1-1; 8 bases match TRBD1. The trim removed 1 base at V and 0 bases at J, leaving 4 bases unmatched. Per the germline V gene, CDR1 is SEHNR and CDR2 is FQNEAQ (reference sequence). The length of the CDR3 is 16 residues. The CDR3 is CASSLGRGPVNTEAFF. The CDR3 DNA follows: TGTGCCAGCAGCTTAGGCAGGGGGCCCGTGAACACTGAAGCTTTCTTT.

The chain uses TRBV11-3 and TRBJ2-3; D uncertain. This CDR3 comprises 14 residues. Between the trimmed V and J ends, which lost 5 bases and 2 bases, there was a span of 11 bases. From germline, CDR1 is SGHNT and CDR2 YENEEA. CDR3 nucleotides: TGTGCCAGCAGCCCATCCCAGATCACAGATACGCAGTATTTT. Its translation: CASSPSQITDTQYF.

The V and J genes are TRBV7-2 and TRBJ2-1; no firm D call. Germline values: CDR1 SGHTA, CDR2 FQGNSA. Trimming took 4 bases from V and 10 from J, leaving 11 bases between them. The CDR3 length is 12 residues. In nucleotides, the CDR3 is TGTGCCAGCAGCTCCCTCGCGAGGGAGCAGTTCTTC. Translation: CASSSLAREQFF.

This chain joins TRBV27 and TRBJ2-7; TRBD1 might be the D (6 bases). Looked up from germline, CDR1 is MNHEY and CDR2 is SMNVEV (reference sequence). V lost 3 bases to trimming and J lost 3 bases, with 9 bases between them. The CDR3 spans 13 residues. CDR3 loop: CASSFKGHYEQYF. CDR3 bases: TGTGCCAGCAGTTTTAAGGGACACTACGAGCAGTACTTC.

This chain joins TRBV15 and TRBJ2-3, with unresolved D. V lost 1 base and J lost 7, with 9 bases in between. Per germline, CDR1 LNHNV and CDR2 YYDKDF (reference sequence). This CDR3 is built from 13 residues. CDR3 bases: TGTGCCACCAGCAGAGCCGACGGGCATACGCAGTATTTT. It is translated as CATSRADGHTQYF.

The V gene is TRBV29-1, the J gene TRBJ2-7; D remains ambiguous. CDR3 length: 12 amino acids. Trimming removed 4 bases from V and 6 bases from J, with 13 bases in between. Germline assignment: CDR1 SQVTM and CDR2 ANQGSEA. The CDR3 here is CSVVKPNSEQYF. The CDR3 DNA reads TGCAGCGTTGTCAAACCTAACTCCGAGCAGTACTTC.

This sequence joins TRBV20-1 and TRBJ2-7; possibly TRBD1 for D (6 bases). Per germline, CDR1 DFQATT and CDR2 SNEGSKA (reference sequence). The CDR3 totals 12 residues. V dropped 6 bases and J dropped 3 bases, with 12 bases sitting between them. The CDR3 sequence is CSATGFGYEQYF. The CDR3 DNA is TGCAGTGCAACAGGGTTTGGCTACGAGCAGTACTTC.

V gene TRBV30 combines with J gene TRBJ1-4, with D perhaps matching TRBD1 (5 bases). The germline CDR1 and CDR2 sequences are GTSNPN and SVGIG (reference sequence). Deletions cut 2 bases from V and 0 bases from J, with 16 bases between. The CDR3 totals 17 residues. CDR3 protein: CAWSPLGTLATNEKLFF. CDR3 DNA sequence: TGTGCCTGGAGTCCCCTAGGGACCCTTGCAACTAATGAAAAACTGTTTTTT.

The J gene is TRBJ2-5, the V gene TRBV7-2, with 7 bases that match TRBD2. Germline CDR1 reads SGHTA; CDR2 reads FQGNSA. This CDR3 contains 14 residues. V lost 1 base, J lost 2 bases, and 1 base stayed unmatched. CDR3 sequence reads: CASSLGTRQETQYF. The CDR3 nucleotides read TGTGCCAGCAGCTTAGGGACTAGACAAGAGACCCAGTACTTC.

The rearrangement links TRBV5-4 to TRBJ2-3, with no clear D. V lost 5 bases to trimming and J lost 3 bases, with 22 bases between them. Germline loops: CDR1 SGHNT, CDR2 YYREEE (reference sequence). The CDR3 spans 17 residues. In nucleotides, the CDR3 is TGTGCCAGCAGTTTACCGGGTCGGCGGTCTGAGACAGATACGCAGTATTTT. It yields the protein CASSLPGRRSETDTQYF.

The rearrangement uses TRBV1 and TRBJ2-7. TRBV1 is marked as a pseudogene. The CDR3 consists of 14 residues. The CDR3 nucleotides read TGCACCAGCAGCCCTAAACCCGACTTCTACGAGCAGTACTTC. Protein sequence: CTSSPKPDFYEQYF.

The chain couples TRBV11-2 to TRBJ2-5; 14 positions match TRBD2. Trimming removed 5 bases from V and 1 base from J; junction bases left unmatched: 3. This CDR3 spans 16 amino acids. Germline V gives CDR1 SGHAT, CDR2 FQNNGV. The chain's CDR3 is CASSRGTSGSQETQYF. CDR3 nucleotides: TGTGCCAGCAGCCGAGGGACTAGCGGGAGCCAAGAGACCCAGTACTTC.

This chain links TRBV4-1 with TRBJ1-2; weak D call: TRBD1 (6 bases). This CDR3 contains 14 residues. Germline V lookup: CDR1 MGHRA, CDR2 YSYEKL. Trimming left V 1 base short and J 5 bases short, with 11 bases between. The CDR3 coding sequence is TGCGCCAGCAGCCAAGTACGGGACACTTATGGCTACACCTTC. This codes for CASSQVRDTYGYTF.